This TCR beta chain was captured by sequencing in a study of vaccination and CD4 T cells after COVID-19. Overall study: Each convalescent patient was PCR positive for SARS-CoV-2 on nasal swab; roughly 9 cases were mild and one severe. There were six male and four female convalescents, and two of them were Hispanic. Either a CEFX pool, an HIV-1 Nef pool, or no peptide was added to control cultures.

CDR3 size: 16 residues. Germline CDR1 reads KGHDR; CDR2 reads SFDVKD. V was shortened by 4 bases and J by 7 bases, with 19 bases between the two germline ends. Sequencing of the DNA from cultured CD4+ T cells was carried out with the Oncomine TCR Beta short-read assay. TCRdb re-called the PCR reads with MiXCR, one entry per CDR3 protein. The table has around 14,000 distinct CDR3 sequences, roughly a third seen once. Details on this clonotype: Its antigen is not identified.

Treatment: roughly 10-day PBMC culture with coronavirus spike peptide pools or control peptides (ViraFEST assay). PCR-confirmed positives ranged from March to December 2020, preceding US Alpha, Beta and Delta variants. This sequence joins TRBV24-1 and TRBJ2-1; D is unclear. The sequencing sample was made of cultured CD4+ T cells from blood. This TCR came from a human donor with COVID-19. The CDR3 reads CATSDRLVPKTNEQFF. CDR3 in DNA: TGTGCCACCAGTGACCGACTGGTTCCGAAGACTAATGAGCAGTTCTTC.